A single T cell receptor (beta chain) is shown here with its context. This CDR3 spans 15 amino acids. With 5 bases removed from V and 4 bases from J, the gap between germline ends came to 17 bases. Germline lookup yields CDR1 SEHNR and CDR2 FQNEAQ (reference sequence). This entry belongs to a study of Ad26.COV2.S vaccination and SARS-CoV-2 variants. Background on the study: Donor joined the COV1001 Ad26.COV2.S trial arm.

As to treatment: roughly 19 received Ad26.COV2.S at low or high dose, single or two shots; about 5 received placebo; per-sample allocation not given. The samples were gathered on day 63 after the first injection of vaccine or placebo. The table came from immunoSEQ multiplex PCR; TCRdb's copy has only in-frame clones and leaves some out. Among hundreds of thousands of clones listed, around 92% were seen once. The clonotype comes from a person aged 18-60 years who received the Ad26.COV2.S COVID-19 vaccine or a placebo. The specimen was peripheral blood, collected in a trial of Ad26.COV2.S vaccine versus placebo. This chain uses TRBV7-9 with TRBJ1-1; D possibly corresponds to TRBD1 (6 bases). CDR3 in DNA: TGTGCCAGCAGCCACCGTCCCGGACAGTTCACTGAAGCTTTCTTT. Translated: CASSHRPGQFTEAFF.